This T cell receptor beta chain was obtained from a study of T cell responses to AZD1222 COVID-19 vaccine. Germline values: CDR1 SNHLY, CDR2 FYNNEI. V was cut by 8 bases and J by 2 bases, with 9 bases left in between. This CDR3 contains 12 residues. Using immunoSEQ multiplex PCR, the repertoire was profiled, and TCRdb retains in-frame clones only, with some absent. The table lists approximately 150,000 clones, just under 95% of them singletons, with 1.6% in the top ten. This specimen was peripheral blood, taken on day 0 of AZD1222 vaccination. V and J are TRBV2 and TRBJ2-5; D call uncertain. The receptor comes from an adult in good health. The CDR3 sequence: CASGLQQETQYF. The CDR3 DNA is TGTGCCAGCGGGCTACAACAAGAGACCCAGTACTTC.